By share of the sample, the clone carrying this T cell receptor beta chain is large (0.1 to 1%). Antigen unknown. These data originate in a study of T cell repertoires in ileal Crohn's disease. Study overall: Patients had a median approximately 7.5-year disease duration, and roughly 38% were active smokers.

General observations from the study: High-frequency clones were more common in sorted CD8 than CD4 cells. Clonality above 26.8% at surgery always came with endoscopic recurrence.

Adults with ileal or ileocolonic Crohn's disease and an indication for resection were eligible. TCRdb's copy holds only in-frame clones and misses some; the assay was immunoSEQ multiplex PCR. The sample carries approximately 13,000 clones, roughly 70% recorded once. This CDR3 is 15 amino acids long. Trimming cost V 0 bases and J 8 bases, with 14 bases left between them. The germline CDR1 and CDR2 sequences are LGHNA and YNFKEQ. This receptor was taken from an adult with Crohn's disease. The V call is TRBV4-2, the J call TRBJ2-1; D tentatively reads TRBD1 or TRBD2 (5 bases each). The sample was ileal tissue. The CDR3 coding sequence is TGTGCCAGCAGCCAAGAGGGACGAGTCGTAGATGAGCAGTTCTTC. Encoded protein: CASSQEGRVVDEQFF.